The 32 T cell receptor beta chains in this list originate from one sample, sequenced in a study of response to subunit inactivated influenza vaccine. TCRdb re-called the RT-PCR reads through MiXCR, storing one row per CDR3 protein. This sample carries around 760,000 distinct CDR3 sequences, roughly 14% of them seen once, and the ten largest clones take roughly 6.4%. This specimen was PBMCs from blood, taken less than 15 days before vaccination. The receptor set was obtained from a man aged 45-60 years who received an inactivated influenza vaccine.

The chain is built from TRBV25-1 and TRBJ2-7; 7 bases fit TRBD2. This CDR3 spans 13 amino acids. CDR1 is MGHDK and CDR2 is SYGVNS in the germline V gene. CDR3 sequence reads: CASHPGGLYEQYF. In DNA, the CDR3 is TGTGCGAGCCACCCGGGGGGATTGTACGAGCAGTACTTC.

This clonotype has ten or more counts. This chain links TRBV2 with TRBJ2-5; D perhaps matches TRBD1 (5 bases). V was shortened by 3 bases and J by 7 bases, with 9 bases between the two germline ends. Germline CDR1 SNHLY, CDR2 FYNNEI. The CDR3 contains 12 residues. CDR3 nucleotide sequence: TGTGCCAGCAGTGAGGAACAGGCGACCCAGTACTTC. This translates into CASSEEQATQYF.

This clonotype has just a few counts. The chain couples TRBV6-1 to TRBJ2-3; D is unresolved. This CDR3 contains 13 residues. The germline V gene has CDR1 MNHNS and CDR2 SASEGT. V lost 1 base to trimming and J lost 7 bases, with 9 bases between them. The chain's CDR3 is CASSEVATNTQYF. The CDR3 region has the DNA TGTGCCAGCAGTGAAGTCGCTACAAATACGCAGTATTTT.

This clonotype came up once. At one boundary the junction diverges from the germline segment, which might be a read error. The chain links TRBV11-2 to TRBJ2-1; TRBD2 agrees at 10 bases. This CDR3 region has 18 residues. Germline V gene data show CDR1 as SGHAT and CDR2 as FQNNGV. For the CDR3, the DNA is TGTGCCAGCAGCTCACCAAGCGGGGGGGCCCGCTCCAACAATGAGCAGTTCTTC. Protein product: CASSSPSGGARSNNEQFF.

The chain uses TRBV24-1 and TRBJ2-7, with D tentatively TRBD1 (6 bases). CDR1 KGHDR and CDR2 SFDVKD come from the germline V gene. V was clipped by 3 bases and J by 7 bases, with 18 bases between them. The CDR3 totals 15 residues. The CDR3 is CATSDPGRGQQEQYF. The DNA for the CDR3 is TGTGCCACCAGTGATCCCGGCAGGGGACAACAAGAGCAGTACTTC.

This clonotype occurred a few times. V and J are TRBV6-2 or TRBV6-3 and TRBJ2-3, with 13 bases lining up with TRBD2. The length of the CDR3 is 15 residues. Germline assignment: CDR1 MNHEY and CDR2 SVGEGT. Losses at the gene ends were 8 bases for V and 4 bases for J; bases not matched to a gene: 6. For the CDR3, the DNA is TGTGCCAGCCGGCTACTAGCGGGAGGGCCAGATACGCAGTATTTT. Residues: CASRLLAGGPDTQYF.

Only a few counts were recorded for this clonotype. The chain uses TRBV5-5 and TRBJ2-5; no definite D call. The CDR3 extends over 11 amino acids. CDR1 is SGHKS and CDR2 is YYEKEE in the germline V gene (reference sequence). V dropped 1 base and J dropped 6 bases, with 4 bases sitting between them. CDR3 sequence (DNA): TGTGCCAGCAGCTTGTTGAAGACCCAGTACTTC. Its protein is CASSLLKTQYF. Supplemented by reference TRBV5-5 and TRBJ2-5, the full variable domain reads DAGVTQSPTHLIKTRGQQVTLRCSPISGHKSVSWYQQVLGQGPQFIFQYYEKEERGRGNFPDRFSARQFPNYSSELNVNALLLGDSALYLCASSLLKTQYFGPGTRLLVL.

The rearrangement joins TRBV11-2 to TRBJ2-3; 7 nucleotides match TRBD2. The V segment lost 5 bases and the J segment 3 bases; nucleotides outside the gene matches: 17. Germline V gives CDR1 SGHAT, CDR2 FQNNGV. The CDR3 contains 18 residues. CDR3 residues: CASSPFGGQRGGTDTQYF. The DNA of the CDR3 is TGTGCCAGCAGCCCGTTCGGAGGGCAGCGGGGCGGGACAGATACGCAGTATTTT.

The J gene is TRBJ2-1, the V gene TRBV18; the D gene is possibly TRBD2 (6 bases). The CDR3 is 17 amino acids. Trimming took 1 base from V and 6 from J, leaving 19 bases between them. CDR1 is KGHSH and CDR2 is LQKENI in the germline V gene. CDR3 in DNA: TGTGCCAGCTCACCACGAGTAGCGGCCCTCCTGGGCAATGAGCAGTTCTTC. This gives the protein CASSPRVAALLGNEQFF.

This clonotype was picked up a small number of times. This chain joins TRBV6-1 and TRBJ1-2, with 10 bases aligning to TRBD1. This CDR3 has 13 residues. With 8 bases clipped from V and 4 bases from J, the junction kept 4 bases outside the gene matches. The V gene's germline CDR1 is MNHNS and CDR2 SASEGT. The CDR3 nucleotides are TGTGCCAGCCGGGACAGGGGAATCTATGGCTACACCTTC. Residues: CASRDRGIYGYTF.

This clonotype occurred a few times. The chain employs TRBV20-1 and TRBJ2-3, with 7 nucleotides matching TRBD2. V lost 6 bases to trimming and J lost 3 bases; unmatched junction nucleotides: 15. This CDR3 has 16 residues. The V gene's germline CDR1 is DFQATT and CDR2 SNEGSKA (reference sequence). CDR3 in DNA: TGCAGTGCCACCCCCGGCGGGAGAGGAGGGACAGATACGCAGTATTTT. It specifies CSATPGGRGGTDTQYF.

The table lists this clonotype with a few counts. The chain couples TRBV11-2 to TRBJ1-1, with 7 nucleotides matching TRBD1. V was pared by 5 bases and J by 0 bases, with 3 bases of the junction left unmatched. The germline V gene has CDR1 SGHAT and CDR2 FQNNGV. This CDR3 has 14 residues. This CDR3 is CASSKDRMNTEAFF. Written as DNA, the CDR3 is TGTGCCAGCAGCAAGGACAGGATGAACACTGAAGCTTTCTTT.

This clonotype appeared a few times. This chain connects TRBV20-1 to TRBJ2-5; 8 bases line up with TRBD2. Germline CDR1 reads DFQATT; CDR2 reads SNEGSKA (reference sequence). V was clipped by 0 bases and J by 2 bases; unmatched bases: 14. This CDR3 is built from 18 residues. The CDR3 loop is CSARDPTGGPSLQETQYF. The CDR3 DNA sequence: TGCAGTGCTAGAGATCCAACGGGAGGGCCCAGTTTGCAAGAGACCCAGTACTTC.

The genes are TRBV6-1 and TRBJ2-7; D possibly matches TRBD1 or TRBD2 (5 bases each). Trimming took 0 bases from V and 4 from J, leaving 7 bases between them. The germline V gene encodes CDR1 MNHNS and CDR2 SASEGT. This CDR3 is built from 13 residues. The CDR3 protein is CASSEAGEYEQYF. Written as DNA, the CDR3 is TGTGCCAGCAGTGAAGCGGGGGAGTACGAGCAGTACTTC.

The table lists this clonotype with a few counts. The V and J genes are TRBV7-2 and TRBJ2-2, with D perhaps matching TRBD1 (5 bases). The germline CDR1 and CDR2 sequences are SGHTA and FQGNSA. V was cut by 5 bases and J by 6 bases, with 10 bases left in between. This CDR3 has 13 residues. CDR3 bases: TGTGCCAGCAGCCCACGCAGGGCCGGGGAGCTGTTTTTT. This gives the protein CASSPRRAGELFF.

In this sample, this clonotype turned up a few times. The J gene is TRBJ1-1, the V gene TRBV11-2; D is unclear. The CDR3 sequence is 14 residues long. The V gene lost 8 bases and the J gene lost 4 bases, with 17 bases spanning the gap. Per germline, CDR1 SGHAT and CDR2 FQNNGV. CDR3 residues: CASVGEGLPTEAFF. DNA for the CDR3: TGTGCCAGCGTGGGTGAAGGTCTCCCCACTGAAGCTTTCTTT.

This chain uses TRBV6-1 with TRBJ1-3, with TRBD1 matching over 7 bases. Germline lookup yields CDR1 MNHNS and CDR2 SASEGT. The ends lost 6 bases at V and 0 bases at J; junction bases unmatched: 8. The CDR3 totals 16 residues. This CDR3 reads CASRVTGTASGNTIYF. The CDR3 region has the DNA TGTGCCAGCAGGGTAACCGGGACAGCCTCTGGAAACACCATATATTTT.

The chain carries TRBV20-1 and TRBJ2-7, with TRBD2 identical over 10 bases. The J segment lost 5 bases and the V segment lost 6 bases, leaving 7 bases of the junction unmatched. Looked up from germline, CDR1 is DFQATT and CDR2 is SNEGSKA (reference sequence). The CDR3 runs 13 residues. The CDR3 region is CSASSGSLHEQYF. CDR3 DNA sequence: TGCAGTGCCTCTAGCGGGAGTCTACACGAGCAGTACTTC.

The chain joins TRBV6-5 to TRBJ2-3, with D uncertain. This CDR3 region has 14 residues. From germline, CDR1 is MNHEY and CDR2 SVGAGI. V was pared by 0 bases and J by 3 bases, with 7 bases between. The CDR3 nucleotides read TGTGCCAGCAGTTACTCTGGCCGTACAGATACGCAGTATTTT. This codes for CASSYSGRTDTQYF.

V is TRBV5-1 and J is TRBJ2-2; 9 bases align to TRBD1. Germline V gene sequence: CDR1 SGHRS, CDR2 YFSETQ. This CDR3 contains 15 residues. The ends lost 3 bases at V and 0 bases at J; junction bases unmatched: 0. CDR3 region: CASSWDRANTGELFF. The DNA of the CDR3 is TGCGCCAGCAGCTGGGACAGGGCGAACACCGGGGAGCTGTTTTTT.

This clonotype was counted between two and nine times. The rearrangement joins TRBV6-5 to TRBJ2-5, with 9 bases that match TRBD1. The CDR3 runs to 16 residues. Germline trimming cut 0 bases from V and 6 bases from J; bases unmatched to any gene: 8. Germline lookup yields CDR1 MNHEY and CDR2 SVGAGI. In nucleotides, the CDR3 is TGTGCCAGCAGTTACTCATCCGGGACAGGGTTGAAGACCCAGTACTTC. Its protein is CASSYSSGTGLKTQYF.

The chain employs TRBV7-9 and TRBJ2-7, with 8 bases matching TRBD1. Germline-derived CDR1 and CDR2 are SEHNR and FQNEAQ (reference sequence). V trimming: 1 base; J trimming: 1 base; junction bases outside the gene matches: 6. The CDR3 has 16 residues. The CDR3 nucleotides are TGTGCCAGCAGCTTAGGTACGACAGGGGCGTCCTACGAGCAGTACTTC. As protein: CASSLGTTGASYEQYF.

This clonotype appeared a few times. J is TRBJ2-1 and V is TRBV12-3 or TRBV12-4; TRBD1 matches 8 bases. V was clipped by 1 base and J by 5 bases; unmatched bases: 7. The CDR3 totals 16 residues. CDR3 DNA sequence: TGTGCCAGCAGTTTAGGTTTTCCAGGGGGCAACAATGAGCAGTTCTTC. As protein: CASSLGFPGGNNEQFF.

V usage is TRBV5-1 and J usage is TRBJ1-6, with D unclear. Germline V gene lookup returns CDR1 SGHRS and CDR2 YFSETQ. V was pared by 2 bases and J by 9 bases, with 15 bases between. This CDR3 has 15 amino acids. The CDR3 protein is CASSLEGTRFSPLHF. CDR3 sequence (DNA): TGCGCCAGCAGCTTAGAGGGCACCCGTTTTTCACCCCTCCACTTT.

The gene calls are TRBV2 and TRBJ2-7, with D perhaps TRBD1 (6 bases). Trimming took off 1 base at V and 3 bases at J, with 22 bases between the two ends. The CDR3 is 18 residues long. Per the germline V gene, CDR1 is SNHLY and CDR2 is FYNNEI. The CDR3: CASSEVTNRALSVYEQYF. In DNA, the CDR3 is TGTGCCAGCAGTGAAGTAACGAACAGGGCGCTAAGTGTCTACGAGCAGTACTTC.

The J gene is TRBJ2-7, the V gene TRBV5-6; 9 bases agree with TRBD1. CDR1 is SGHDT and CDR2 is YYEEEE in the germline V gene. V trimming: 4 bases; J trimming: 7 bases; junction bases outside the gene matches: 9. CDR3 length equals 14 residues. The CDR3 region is CASSQTGGKQEQYF. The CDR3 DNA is TGTGCCAGCAGCCAGACAGGGGGAAAACAGGAGCAGTACTTC.

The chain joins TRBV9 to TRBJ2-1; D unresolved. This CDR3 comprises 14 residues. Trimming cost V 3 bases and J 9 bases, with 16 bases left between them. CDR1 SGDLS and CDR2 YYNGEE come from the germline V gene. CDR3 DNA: TGTGCCAGCAGCGGCCAATCCTCGGGCACTGAGCAGTTCTTC. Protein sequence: CASSGQSSGTEQFF.

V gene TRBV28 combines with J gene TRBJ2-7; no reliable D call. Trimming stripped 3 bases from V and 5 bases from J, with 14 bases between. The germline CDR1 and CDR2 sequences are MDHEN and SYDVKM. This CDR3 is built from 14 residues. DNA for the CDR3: TGTGCCAGCAGTTTCACAAAGATGAGAGACGAGCAGTACTTC. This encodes CASSFTKMRDEQYF. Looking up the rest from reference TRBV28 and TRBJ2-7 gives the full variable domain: DVKVTQSSRYLVKRTGEKVFLECVQDMDHENMFWYRQDPGLGLRLIYFSYDVKMKEKGDIPEGYSVSREKKERFSLILESASTNQTSMYLCASSFTKMRDEQYFGPGTRLTVT.

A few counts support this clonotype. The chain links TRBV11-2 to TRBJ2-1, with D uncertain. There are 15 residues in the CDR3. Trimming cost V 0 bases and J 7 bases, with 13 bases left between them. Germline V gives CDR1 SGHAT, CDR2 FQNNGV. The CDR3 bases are TGTGCCAGCAGCTTAGAGACAAGGATAAGAAATGAGCAGTTCTTC. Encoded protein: CASSLETRIRNEQFF. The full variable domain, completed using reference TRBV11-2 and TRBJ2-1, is EAGVAQSPRYKIIEKRQSVAFWCNPISGHATLYWYQQILGQGPKLLIQFQNNGVVDDSQLPKDRFSAERLKGVDSTLKIQPAKLEDSAVYLCASSLETRIRNEQFFGPGTRLTVL.

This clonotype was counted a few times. CDR3 protein: CASSRGTGGAKNIQYF. The CDR3 DNA reads as TGTGCCAGCAGCAGAGGGACAGGAGGAGCCAAAAACATTCAGTACTTC. The V call is TRBV28, the J call TRBJ2-4; 8 bases map to TRBD1. Germline V gene data show CDR1 as MDHEN and CDR2 as SYDVKM. The CDR3 length is 16 residues. Germline trimming cut 6 bases from V and 0 bases from J; bases unmatched to any gene: 7.

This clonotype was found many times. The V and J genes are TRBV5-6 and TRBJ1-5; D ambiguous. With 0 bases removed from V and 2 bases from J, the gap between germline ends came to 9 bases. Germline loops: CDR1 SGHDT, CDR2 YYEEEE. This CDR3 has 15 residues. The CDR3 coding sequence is TGTGCCAGCAGCTTGGCCTCTTCGGGCAATCAGCCCCAGCATTTT. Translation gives CASSLASSGNQPQHF.

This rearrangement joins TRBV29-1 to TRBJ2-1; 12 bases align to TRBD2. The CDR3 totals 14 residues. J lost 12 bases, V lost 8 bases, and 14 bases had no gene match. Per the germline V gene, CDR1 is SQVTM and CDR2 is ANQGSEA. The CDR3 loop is CSKTSGSRQGGQFF. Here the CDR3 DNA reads TGCAGCAAGACTAGCGGGAGTCGGCAGGGTGGGCAGTTCTTC.